These 22 T cell receptor beta chains were sequenced from one sample in a study of long-term antiretroviral therapy in people with HIV. The libraries were made with immunoSEQ v3.0 at survey level. Clones were read by immunoSEQ multiplex PCR, and TCRdb kept only the in-frame ones, dropping some. In the table there are roughly 17,000 clones, less than 80% of which are singletons. Here the sequenced sample was unsorted PBMCs, taken 0.3 years after starting antiretroviral therapy. The receptor source for this set is a woman in her fifties or sixties with HIV.

The chain has TRBV30 and TRBJ2-1; possible D gene TRBD2, 6 bases. In germline, CDR1 is GTSNPN, CDR2 SVGIG (reference sequence). V gave up 4 bases and J gave up 6 bases, with 22 bases separating them. The CDR3 has 16 amino acids. The CDR3 reads CAWTYDSSVAGNEQFF. CDR3 in DNA: TGTGCCTGGACGTACGACTCTAGCGTGGCAGGCAATGAGCAGTTCTTC.

This clone has only one observation. The chain recombines TRBV7-9 with TRBJ2-3; 8 bases align to TRBD1. This CDR3 is built from 16 residues. Per germline, CDR1 SEHNR and CDR2 FQNEAQ (reference sequence). J gave up 2 bases and V 0 bases, and 4 bases lay outside the gene matches. DNA of the CDR3: TGTGCCAGCAGCTTAGCTGGACAGGGCTACACAGATACGCAGTATTTT. Translating gives CASSLAGQGYTDTQYF.

The rearrangement uses TRBV30 and TRBJ1-6; D might be TRBD1 (5 bases). Germline loops: CDR1 GTSNPN, CDR2 SVGIG (reference sequence). V shed 6 bases and J shed 8 bases, with 14 bases lying between them. This CDR3 has 13 residues. CDR3 coding DNA: TGTGCCTGCAAGCGGGACGAAGATTCACCCCTCCACTTT. It codes for CACKRDEDSPLHF.

The chain couples TRBV2 to TRBJ2-2; 9 nucleotides line up with TRBD1. The CDR3 is made up of 21 amino acids. The ends lost 5 bases at V and 0 bases at J; junction bases unmatched: 19. CDR1 and CDR2 (germline): SNHLY, FYNNEI. CDR3 in amino acids: CASSLSTGQGFSGTNTGELFF. The CDR3 nucleotides read TGTGCCAGCAGTCTAAGCACGGGACAGGGTTTTAGTGGGACGAACACCGGGGAGCTGTTTTTT. Looking up the rest from reference TRBV2 and TRBJ2-2 gives the full variable domain: EPEVTQTPSHQVTQMGQEVILRCVPISNHLYFYWYRQILGQKVEFLVSFYNNEISEKSEIFDDQFSVERPDGSNFTLKIRSTKLEDSAMYFCASSLSTGQGFSGTNTGELFFGEGSRLTVL.

The V and J genes are TRBV19 and TRBJ1-2; 8 bases agree with TRBD1. This CDR3 spans 15 amino acids. Germline loops: CDR1 LNHDA, CDR2 SQIVND (reference sequence). Losses at the gene ends were 2 bases for V and 5 bases for J; bases not matched to a gene: 7. Here the CDR3 DNA reads TGTGCCAGTAGTATATTTACAGGGGGAAGTTATGGCTACACCTTC. It specifies CASSIFTGGSYGYTF.

The chain is built from TRBV18 and TRBJ2-3; D perhaps matches TRBD1 (6 bases). Trimming stripped 1 base from V and 0 bases from J, with 8 bases between. The CDR3 is 15 amino acids. Per the germline V gene, CDR1 is KGHSH and CDR2 is LQKENI. CDR3 residues: CASSPRQASTDTQYF. The CDR3 bases are TGTGCCAGCTCACCACGACAGGCTAGCACAGATACGCAGTATTTT. Using reference TRBV18 and TRBJ2-3 for the parts outside the CDR3, the full variable domain is NAGVMQNPRHLVRRRGQEARLRCSPMKGHSHVYWYRQLPEEGLKFMVYLQKENIIDESGMPKERFSAEFPKEGPSILRIQQVVRGDSAAYFCASSPRQASTDTQYFGPGTRLTVL.

This clone was counted a single time. The chain joins TRBV19 to TRBJ1-5; tentative D call: TRBD1 (5 bases). The germline V gene encodes CDR1 LNHDA and CDR2 SQIVND (reference sequence). With 9 bases removed from V and 3 bases from J, the gap between germline ends came to 18 bases. The CDR3 length is 15 residues. CDR3: CASRITGAYNQPQHF. In DNA form, the CDR3 reads TGTGCCAGCAGAATCACAGGAGCTTACAATCAGCCCCAGCATTTT.

This chain connects TRBV7-6 to TRBJ1-2; D possibly corresponds to TRBD1 (5 bases). Trimming took off 8 bases at V and 5 bases at J, with 21 bases between the two ends. The CDR3 consists of 15 residues. Germline V gene sequence: CDR1 SGHVS, CDR2 FNYEAQ. CDR3 amino acids: CASAALEGRNYGYTF. The CDR3 region has the DNA TGTGCCAGCGCCGCTCTCGAGGGGCGAAATTATGGCTACACCTTC.

The chain carries TRBV4-1 and TRBJ2-7; D not certain. The V end lost 0 bases, the J end lost 0 bases, and 6 bases lay between the germline ends. The CDR3 length is 14 residues. Per the germline V gene, CDR1 is MGHRA and CDR2 is YSYEKL. The CDR3 is CASSQELSSYEQYV. CDR3 sequence (DNA): TGCGCCAGCAGCCAAGAGTTAAGCTCCTACGAGCAGTACGTC.

V gene TRBV7-3 combines with J gene TRBJ2-7; 7 nucleotides match TRBD2. Germline values: CDR1 SGHTA, CDR2 FQGTGA. This CDR3 is built from 13 residues. After removal of 5 bases from V and 3 bases from J, the junction contained 4 bases not matched to a gene. CDR3 coding DNA: TGTGCCAGCAGCCTGGGACTAAACTACGAGCAGTACTTC. This gives the protein CASSLGLNYEQYF.

This rearrangement joins TRBV5-1 to TRBJ2-7, with D perhaps TRBD2 (6 bases). This CDR3 has 14 amino acids. Germline loops: CDR1 SGHRS, CDR2 YFSETQ. The V gene lost 5 bases and the J gene lost 1 base, with 13 bases spanning the gap. The CDR3 region is CASRGGTTSYEQYF. In nucleotides, the CDR3 is TGCGCCAGCAGGGGGGGAACAACATCCTACGAGCAGTACTTC.

The rearrangement links TRBV27 to TRBJ2-1; TRBD1 matches 9 bases. CDR1 is MNHEY, CDR2 SMNVEV, per germline (reference sequence). The V and J ends lost 6 bases and 2 bases, in that order; junction bases with no gene match: 8. This CDR3 has 16 amino acids. The CDR3 protein is CASSRRTGATYNEQFF. CDR3 sequence (DNA): TGTGCCAGCAGCCGACGGACAGGGGCAACCTACAATGAGCAGTTCTTC.

This chain links TRBV15 with TRBJ1-2; D might be TRBD1 (6 bases). Between the trimmed V and J ends, which lost 5 bases and 7 bases, there was a span of 14 bases. Germline V CDR1 and CDR2: LNHNV, YYDKDF (reference sequence). This CDR3 has 13 residues. CDR3 in amino acids: CATSSQGFSGYTF. In DNA form, the CDR3 reads TGTGCCACCAGCTCACAGGGCTTCTCTGGCTACACCTTC.

This chain uses TRBV14 with TRBJ2-1; D is unresolved. Trimming stripped 0 bases from V and 1 base from J, with 7 bases between. The germline gives CDR1 SGHDN, CDR2 FVKESK. The CDR3 runs to 15 residues. DNA for the CDR3: TGTGCCAGCAGCCAAGACCGAAGGTCCTACAATGAGCAGTTCTTC. This sequence encodes CASSQDRRSYNEQFF.

This clone was recorded once. This sequence joins TRBV18 and TRBJ2-5, with a weak D call TRBD1 (6 bases). The CDR3 has 14 residues. Germline values: CDR1 KGHSH, CDR2 LQKENI. Trimming took off 6 bases at V and 3 bases at J, with 14 bases between the two ends. The CDR3 DNA follows: TGTGCCAGCTCGCGGACAGCAACCAAAGAGACCCAGTACTTC. It codes for CASSRTATKETQYF. Looking up the rest from reference TRBV18 and TRBJ2-5 gives the full variable domain: NAGVMQNPRHLVRRRGQEARLRCSPMKGHSHVYWYRQLPEEGLKFMVYLQKENIIDESGMPKERFSAEFPKEGPSILRIQQVVRGDSAAYFCASSRTATKETQYFGPGTRLLVL.

The J gene is TRBJ2-3, the V gene TRBV5-8; 9 bases are a match to TRBD1. This CDR3 is 13 amino acids long. CDR1 is SGHTS and CDR2 is YDEGEE in the germline V gene. The V gene end was trimmed by 4 bases and the J gene end by 6 bases; junction bases not matched to a gene: 3. The CDR3 DNA reads as TGTGCCAGCAGCCACGGGACAGGGGATACGCAGTATTTT. The encoded protein is CASSHGTGDTQYF.

This chain joins TRBV5-6 and TRBJ2-1, with 8 bases fitting TRBD2. Germline CDR1 reads SGHDT; CDR2 reads YYEEEE. The CDR3 is 15 residues long. With 1 base clipped from V and 4 bases from J, the junction kept 4 bases outside the gene matches. DNA for the CDR3: TGTGCCAGCAGCTTGAAAGCGGGGGTTTACAATGAGCAGTTCTTC. Encoded protein: CASSLKAGVYNEQFF.

The chain couples TRBV19 to TRBJ2-7; a possible D gene is TRBD1 (6 bases). The V end was cut by 5 bases, the J end by 7 bases, with 15 bases between. CDR3 length equals 13 residues. Germline CDR1 reads LNHDA; CDR2 reads SQIVND (reference sequence). CDR3 residues: CASSAKQGREQYV. CDR3 DNA: TGTGCCAGTAGTGCCAAACAGGGTCGGGAGCAGTACGTC.

This clone has just a few counts. The chain links TRBV7-9 to TRBJ2-5, with TRBD1 matching 11 bases. Trimming removed 7 bases from V and 5 bases from J; junction bases left unmatched: 9. Germline CDR1 and CDR2: SEHNR and FQNEAQ (reference sequence). The CDR3 has 15 residues. The CDR3 sequence: CASTTGTGGLETQYF. CDR3 in DNA: TGTGCCAGCACCACCGGGACAGGGGGTTTGGAGACCCAGTACTTC.

This chain links TRBV5-5 with TRBJ1-1; 11 bases align to TRBD1. Germline loops: CDR1 SGHKS, CDR2 YYEKEE (reference sequence). The J segment lost 11 bases and the V segment lost 4 bases, leaving 13 bases of the junction unmatched. The CDR3 is 15 residues long. CDR3 coding DNA: TGTGCCAGCAGCCCGGCCCCGGGACAGGGGGTTTCGGCTTTCTTT. It translates to CASSPAPGQGVSAFF.

The chain uses TRBV7-3 and TRBJ2-5; 13 nucleotides match TRBD2. Germline loops: CDR1 SGHTA, CDR2 FQGTGA. V trimming: 3 bases; J trimming: 5 bases; junction bases outside the gene matches: 9. This CDR3 is built from 17 residues. The CDR3 DNA reads as TGTGCCAGCAGCTTGACCGGGACTAGCGGGGCGGGGGAGACCCAGTACTTC. It translates to CASSLTGTSGAGETQYF.

The chain combines TRBV15 with TRBJ1-5, with 7 bases fitting TRBD1. Germline CDR1 and CDR2: LNHNV and YYDKDF (reference sequence). The CDR3 covers 16 residues. The ends lost 5 bases at V and 5 bases at J; junction bases unmatched: 12. The CDR3, as DNA: TGTGCCACCAGCGCTCGAACAGGGGAGGGAGATCAGCCCCAGCATTTT. This encodes CATSARTGEGDQPQHF.